The sequence of this T cell receptor (beta chain) was determined in a study of blood T cells in healthy people across ages (dated by TCRdb to 2015 to 2017). Concerning the study at large: In model experiments, template switching captured roughly one uniquely barcoded TCR beta cDNA molecule for every two T cells. The donors were divided into four age groups: young (average roughly 17 years), middle-aged (about 40), aged (about 60) and long-lived (about 80). Using deep sequencing normalized with unique cDNA molecular identifiers, the study measured how TCR beta repertoire diversity changes with age. To avoid experimental bias, donors of different ages were spread randomly across the sequencing lanes. The study analyzed two additional independent replicas of 1 million unique cDNA reads from the same blood draw for two donors, one aged 18 to 29 and one aged 80 or older. Study-wide conclusions, independent of this receptor: Observed TCR beta diversity correlated strongly with the percentage of naive T cells measured by flow cytometry. Compared with the aged group, the long-lived group had more naive CD4+ T cells, fewer expanded clones and increased TCR diversity, a pattern suggesting age selection. Bulk unsorted PBMC profiling prevented conclusive comparison of naive and antigen-experienced compartments. Observed TCR beta diversity per million T cells fell roughly linearly with age, and a significant reduction was already apparent by age roughly 40. The CMV infection status of donors was not known, potentially confounding age-related changes in expanded clonotypes. Total diversity estimates from one million sequenced T cells were considered lower bounds and underestimates.

The library was prepared using 5' RACE. Instrument on record: Illumina HiSeq 2500. A second PCR of roughly 7 to 11 cycles was performed with a sample-barcoded 5' primer and a J-beta primer mix. A unique molecular identifier was introduced onto each TCR beta cDNA molecule by a template-switch 5' adaptor carrying 12 random nucleotides. At least 2.5 million CDR3-containing paired-end reads were obtained from each sample. All of the RNA was converted into first-strand cDNA using the Mint cDNA synthesis kit, with a TRBC-specific oligonucleotide serving as the primer. Following uracil-DNA glycosylase treatment, a first 18-cycle PCR with universal primers M1SS and BC2_uni_R was performed on all cDNA. Per the original workflow: Normalization of each sample was performed by random selection of 1 million high-quality reads, each carrying a distinct molecular identifier. Reads with shared molecular identifiers were discarded instead of being binned into consensus sequences. MiTCR, set to a Q25 quality threshold and the strictest error-elimination algorithm, was used for CDR3 identification, clonotype clustering and error correction. A nonparametric unseen species model with Euler transformation was used to estimate lower-bound total TCR beta diversity. TCRdb reprocessed the public reads (quality trimming at Q25 with fastp, clone calling with MiXCR) and kept in-frame beta chains. Rows are combined by CDR3 protein, so each entry shows the most common genes and DNA. V and J calls and clone size were set by TCRdb, not the authors. The sample table holds around 990,000 distinct CDR3 sequences, of which 35% to 45% were seen once. Around 14% of the sample comes from the top ten.

Systemically healthy Caucasian individuals from Russia, some 36 in total and aged about 6 to 100 years, were included as donors. Each donor gave about 10 milliliters of peripheral blood, drawn into EDTA-treated Vacutainer tubes. Ficoll-Paque density-gradient centrifugation was used to isolate PBMCs, with at least 7 million per sample. Trizol reagent was used to extract total RNA from PBMCs, with at least 5 micrograms per sample. The percentages of naive CD45RAhigh/CD27high T cells were determined by flow cytometry on a PBMC aliquot from every donor. CDR1 and CDR2 are drawn from the germline V gene: SGHTA, FQGNSA. V and J lose 5 bases and 0 bases, and a span of 8 bases separates them. Including cysteine and phenylalanine, the CDR3 has 14 amino acids. Only the CDR3 DNA stays, 42 bases, in frame from base 1. With regard to this clonotype: Its binding antigen is unknown. There are no base qualities to consult, and no much larger clone falls within one base.

Material: blood. This sequence was found in a man aged 18-30 years in good health. The V and J segments used are TRBV7-2 and TRBJ1-3; too little of a D gene remains to name it. The CDR3 reads as follows: CASSGTRSGNTIYF. The DNA reads as follows: TGTGCCAGCAGCGGCACACGCTCTGGAAACACCATATATTTT.